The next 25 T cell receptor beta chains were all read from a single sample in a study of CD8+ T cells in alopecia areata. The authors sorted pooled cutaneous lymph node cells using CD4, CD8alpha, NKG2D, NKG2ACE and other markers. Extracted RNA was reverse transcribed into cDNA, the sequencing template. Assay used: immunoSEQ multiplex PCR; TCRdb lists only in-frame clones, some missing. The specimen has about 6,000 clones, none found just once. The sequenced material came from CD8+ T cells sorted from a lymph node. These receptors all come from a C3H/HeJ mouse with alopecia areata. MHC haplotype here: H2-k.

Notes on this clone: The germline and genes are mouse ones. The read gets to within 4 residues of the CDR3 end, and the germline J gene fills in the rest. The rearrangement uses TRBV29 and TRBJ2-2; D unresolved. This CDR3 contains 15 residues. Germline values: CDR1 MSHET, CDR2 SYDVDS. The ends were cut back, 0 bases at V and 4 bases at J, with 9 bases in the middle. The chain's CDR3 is CASSLSTTSTGQLYF. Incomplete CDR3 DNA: TGTGCTAGCAGTTTATCGACAACAAGCACCGGG.

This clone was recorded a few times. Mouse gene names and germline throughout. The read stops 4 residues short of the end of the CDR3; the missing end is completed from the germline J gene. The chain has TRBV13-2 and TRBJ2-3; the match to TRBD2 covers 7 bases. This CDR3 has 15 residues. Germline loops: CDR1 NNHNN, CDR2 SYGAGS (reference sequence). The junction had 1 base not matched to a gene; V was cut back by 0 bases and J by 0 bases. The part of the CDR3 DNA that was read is TGTGCCAGCGGTGATGTCTGGGGGAGTGCAGAA. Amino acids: CASGDVWGSAE. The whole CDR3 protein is CASGDVWGSAETLYF.

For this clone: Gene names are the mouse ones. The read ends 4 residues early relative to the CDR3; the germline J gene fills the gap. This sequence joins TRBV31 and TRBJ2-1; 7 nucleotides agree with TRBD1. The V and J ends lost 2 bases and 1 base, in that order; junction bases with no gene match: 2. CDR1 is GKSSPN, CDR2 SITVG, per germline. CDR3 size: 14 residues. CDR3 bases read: TGTGCCTGGAGTTCACAGGGGAACTATGCT. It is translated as CAWSSQGNYA. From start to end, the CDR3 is CAWSSQGNYAEQFF. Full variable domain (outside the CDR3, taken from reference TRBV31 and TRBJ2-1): AQTIHQWPVAEIKAVGSPLSLGCTIKGKSSPNLYWYWQATGGTLQQLFYSITVGQVESVVQLNLSASRPKDDQFILSTEKLLLSHSGFYLCAWSSQGNYAEQFFGPGTRLTVL.

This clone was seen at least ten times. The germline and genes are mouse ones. This CDR3 reads CASGDAESGLLSQNTLYF. CDR3 bases read: TGTGCCAGCGGTGATGCAGAATCTGGTCTCCTCAGTCAAAAC. The chain recombines TRBV13-2 with TRBJ2-4; no clear D. With the read ending 4 residues before the CDR3 end, the germline J gene is used to fill in that end. Between the trimmed V and J ends, which lost 0 bases and 0 bases, there was a span of 17 bases. Germline assignment: CDR1 NNHNN and CDR2 SYGAGS (reference sequence). This CDR3 has 18 amino acids.

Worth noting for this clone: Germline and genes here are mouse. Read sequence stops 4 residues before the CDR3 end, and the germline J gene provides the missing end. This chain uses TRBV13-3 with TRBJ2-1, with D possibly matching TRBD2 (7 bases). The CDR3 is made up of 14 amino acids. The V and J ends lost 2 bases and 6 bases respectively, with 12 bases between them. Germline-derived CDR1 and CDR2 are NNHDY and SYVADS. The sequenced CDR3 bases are TGTGCCAGCAGTGAGCGGGGGGCGTTTGCT. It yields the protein CASSERGAFA. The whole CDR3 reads CASSERGAFAEQFF.

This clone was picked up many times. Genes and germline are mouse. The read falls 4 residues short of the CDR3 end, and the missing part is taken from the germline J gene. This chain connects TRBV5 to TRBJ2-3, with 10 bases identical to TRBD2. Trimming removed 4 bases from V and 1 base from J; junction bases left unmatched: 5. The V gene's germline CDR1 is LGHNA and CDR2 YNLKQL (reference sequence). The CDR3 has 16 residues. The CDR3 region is CASSPWGGKGAETLYF. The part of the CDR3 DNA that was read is TGTGCCAGCAGCCCCTGGGGGGGCAAGGGTGCAGAA.

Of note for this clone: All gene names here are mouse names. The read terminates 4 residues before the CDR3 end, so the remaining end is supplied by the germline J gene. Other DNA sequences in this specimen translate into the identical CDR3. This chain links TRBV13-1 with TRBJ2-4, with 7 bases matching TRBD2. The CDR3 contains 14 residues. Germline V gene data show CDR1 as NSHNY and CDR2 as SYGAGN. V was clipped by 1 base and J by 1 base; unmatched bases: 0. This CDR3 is CASSDWGGQNTLYF. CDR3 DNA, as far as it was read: TGTGCCAGCAGTGATTGGGGGGGTCAAAAC.

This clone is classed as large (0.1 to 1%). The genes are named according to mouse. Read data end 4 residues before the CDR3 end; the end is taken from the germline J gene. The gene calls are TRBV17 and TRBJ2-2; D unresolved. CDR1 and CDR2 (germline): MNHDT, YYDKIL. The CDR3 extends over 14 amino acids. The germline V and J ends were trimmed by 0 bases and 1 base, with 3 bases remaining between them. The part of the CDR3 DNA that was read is TGTGCTAGCAGTAGAGAACTAAACACCGGG. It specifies CASSRELNTG. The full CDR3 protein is CASSRELNTGQLYF. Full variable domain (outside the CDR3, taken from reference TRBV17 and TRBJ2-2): DTTVKQNPRYKLARVGKPVNLICSQTMNHDTMYWYQKKPNQAPKLLLFYYDKILNREADTFEKFQSSRPNNSFCSLYIGSAGLEYSAMYLCASSRELNTGQLYFGEGSKLTVL.

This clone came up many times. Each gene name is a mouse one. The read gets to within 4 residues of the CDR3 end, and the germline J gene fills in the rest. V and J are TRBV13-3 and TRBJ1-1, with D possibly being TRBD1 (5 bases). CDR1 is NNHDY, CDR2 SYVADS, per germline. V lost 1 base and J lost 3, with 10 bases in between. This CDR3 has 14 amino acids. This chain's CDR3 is CASSDSREYTEVFF. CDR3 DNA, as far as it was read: TGTGCCAGCAGTGATTCCAGGGAGTACACA.

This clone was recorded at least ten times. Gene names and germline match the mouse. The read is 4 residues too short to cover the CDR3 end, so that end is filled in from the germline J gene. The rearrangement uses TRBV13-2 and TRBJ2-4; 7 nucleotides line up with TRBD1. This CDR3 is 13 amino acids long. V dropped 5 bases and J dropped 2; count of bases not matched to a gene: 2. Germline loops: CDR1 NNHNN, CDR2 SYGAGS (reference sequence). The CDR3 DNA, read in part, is TGTGCCAGCGGGGGGACAGTTCAAAAC. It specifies CASGGTVQN. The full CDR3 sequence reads CASGGTVQNTLYF.

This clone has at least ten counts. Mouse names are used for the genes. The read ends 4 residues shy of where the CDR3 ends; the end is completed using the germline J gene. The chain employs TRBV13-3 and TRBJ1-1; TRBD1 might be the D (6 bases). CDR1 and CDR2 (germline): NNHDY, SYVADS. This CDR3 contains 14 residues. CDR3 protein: CASSDRLGGLEVFF. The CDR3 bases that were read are TGTGCCAGCAGTGATCGACTGGGGGGGCTA.

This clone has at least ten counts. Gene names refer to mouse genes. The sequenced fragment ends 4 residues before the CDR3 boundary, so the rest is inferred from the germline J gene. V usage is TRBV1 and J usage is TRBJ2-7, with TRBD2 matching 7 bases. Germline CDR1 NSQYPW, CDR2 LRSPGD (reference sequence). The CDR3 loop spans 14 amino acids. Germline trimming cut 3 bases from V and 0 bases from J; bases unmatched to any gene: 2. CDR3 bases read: TGCACCTGCAGTGCGGACTGGAGCTCCTAT. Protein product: CTCSADWSSY. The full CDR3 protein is CTCSADWSSYEQYF.

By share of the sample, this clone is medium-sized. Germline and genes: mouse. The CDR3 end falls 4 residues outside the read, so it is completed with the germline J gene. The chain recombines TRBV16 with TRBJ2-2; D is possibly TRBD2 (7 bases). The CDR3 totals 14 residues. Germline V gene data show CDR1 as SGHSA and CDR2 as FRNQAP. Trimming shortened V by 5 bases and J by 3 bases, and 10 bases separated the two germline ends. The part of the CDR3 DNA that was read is TGTGCAAGCAGCGGGGGGCAGGACACCGGG. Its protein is CASSGGQDTG. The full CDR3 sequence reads CASSGGQDTGQLYF. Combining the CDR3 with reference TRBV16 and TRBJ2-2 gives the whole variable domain NAGVIQTPRHKVTGKGQEATLWCEPISGHSAVFWYRQTIVQGLEFLTYFRNQAPIDDSGMPKERFSAQMPNQSHSTLKIQSTQPQDSAVYLCASSGGQDTGQLYFGEGSKLTVL.

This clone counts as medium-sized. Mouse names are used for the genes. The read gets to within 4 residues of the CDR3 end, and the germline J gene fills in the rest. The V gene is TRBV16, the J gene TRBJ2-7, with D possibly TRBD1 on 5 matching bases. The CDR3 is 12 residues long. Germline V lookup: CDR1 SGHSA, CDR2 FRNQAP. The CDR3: CASSLVGDEQYF. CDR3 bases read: TGTGCAAGCAGCTTAGTAGGGGAT. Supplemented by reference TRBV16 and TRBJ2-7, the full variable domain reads NAGVIQTPRHKVTGKGQEATLWCEPISGHSAVFWYRQTIVQGLEFLTYFRNQAPIDDSGMPKERFSAQMPNQSHSTLKIQSTQPQDSAVYLCASSLVGDEQYFGPGTRLTVL.

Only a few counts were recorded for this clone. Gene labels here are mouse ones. CDR3 bases read: TGTGCCAGCAAGGACAGGGGTGAT. Translating gives CASKDRGD. The whole CDR3 sequence is CASKDRGDEQYF. The chain employs TRBV19 and TRBJ2-7; 9 positions agree with TRBD1. The missing CDR3 end, 4 residues past where the read stops, is filled in from the germline J gene. Germline CDR1 reads FNHDT; CDR2 reads SITEND (reference sequence). This CDR3 has 12 residues.

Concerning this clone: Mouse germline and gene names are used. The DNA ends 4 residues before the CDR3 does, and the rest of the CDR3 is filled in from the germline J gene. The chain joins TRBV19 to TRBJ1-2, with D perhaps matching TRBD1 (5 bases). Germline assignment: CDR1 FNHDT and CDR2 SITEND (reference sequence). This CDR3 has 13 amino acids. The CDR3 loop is CASSIYWGGDYTF. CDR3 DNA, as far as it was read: TGTGCCAGCAGTATTTACTGGGGGGGC.

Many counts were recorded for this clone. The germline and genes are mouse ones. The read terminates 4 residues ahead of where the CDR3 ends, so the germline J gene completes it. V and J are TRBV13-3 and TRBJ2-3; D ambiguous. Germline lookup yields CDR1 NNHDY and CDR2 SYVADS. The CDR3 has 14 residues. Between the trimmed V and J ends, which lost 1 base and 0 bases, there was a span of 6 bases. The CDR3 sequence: CASSDSVSAETLYF. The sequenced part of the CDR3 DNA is TGTGCCAGCAGTGATTCTGTTAGTGCAGAA.

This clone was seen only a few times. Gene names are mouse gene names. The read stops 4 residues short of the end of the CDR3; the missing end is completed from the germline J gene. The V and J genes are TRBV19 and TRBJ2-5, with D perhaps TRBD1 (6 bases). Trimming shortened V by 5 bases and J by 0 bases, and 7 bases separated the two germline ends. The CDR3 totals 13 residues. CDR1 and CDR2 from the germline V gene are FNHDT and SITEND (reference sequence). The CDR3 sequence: CASRGHNQDTQYF. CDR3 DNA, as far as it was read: TGTGCCAGCAGGGGACATAACCAAGAC.

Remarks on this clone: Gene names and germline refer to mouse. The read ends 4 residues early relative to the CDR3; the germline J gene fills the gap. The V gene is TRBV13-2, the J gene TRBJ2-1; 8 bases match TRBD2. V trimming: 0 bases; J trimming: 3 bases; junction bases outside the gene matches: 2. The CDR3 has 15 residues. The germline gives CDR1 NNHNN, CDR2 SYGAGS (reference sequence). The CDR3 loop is CASGDALGVYAEQFF. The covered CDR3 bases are TGTGCCAGCGGTGATGCACTGGGGGTCTATGCT.

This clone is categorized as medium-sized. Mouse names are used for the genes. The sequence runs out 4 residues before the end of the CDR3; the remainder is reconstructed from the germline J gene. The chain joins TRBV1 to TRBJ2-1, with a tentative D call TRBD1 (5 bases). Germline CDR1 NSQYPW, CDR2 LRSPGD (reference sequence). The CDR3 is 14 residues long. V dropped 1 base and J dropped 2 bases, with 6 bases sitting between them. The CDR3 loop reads CTCSAGTYYAEQFF. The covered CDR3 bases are TGCACCTGCAGTGCAGGGACATACTATGCT. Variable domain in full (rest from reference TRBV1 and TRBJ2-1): VTLLEQNPRWRLVPRGQAVNLRCILKNSQYPWMSWYQQDLQKQLQWLFTLRSPGDKEVKSLPGADYLATRVTDTELRLQVANMSQGRTLYCTCSAGTYYAEQFFGPGTRLTVL.

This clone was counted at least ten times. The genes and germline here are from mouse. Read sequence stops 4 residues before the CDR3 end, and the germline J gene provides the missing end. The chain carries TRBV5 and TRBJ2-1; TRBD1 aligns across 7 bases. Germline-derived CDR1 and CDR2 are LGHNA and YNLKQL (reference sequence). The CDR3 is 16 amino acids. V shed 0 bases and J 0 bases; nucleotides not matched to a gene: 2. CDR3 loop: CASSQEGTVNYAEQFF. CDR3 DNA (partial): TGTGCCAGCAGCCAAGAGGGGACAGTTAACTATGCT.

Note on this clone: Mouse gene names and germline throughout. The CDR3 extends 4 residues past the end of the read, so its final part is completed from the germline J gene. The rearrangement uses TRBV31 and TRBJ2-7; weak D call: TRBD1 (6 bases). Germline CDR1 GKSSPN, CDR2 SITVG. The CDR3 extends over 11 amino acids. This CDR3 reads CAWSPGDEQYF. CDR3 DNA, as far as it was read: TGTGCCTGGAGTCCAGGGGAT.

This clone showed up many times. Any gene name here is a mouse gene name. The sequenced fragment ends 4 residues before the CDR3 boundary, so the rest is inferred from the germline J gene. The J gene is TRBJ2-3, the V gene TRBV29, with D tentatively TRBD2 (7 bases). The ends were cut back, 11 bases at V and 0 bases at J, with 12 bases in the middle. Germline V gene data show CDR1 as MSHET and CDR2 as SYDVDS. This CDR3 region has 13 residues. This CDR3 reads CAGGQTSAETLYF. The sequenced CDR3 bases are TGTGCTGGGGGGCAGACTAGTGCAGAA.

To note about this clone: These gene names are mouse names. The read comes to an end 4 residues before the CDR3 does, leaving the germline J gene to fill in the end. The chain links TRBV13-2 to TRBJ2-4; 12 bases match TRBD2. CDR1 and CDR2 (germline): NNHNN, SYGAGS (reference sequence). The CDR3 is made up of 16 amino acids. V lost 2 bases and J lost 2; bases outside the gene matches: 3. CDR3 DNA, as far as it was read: TGTGCCAGCGGTGAAAGGACTGGGGGGGTTCAAAAC. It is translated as CASGERTGGVQN. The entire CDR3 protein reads CASGERTGGVQNTLYF.

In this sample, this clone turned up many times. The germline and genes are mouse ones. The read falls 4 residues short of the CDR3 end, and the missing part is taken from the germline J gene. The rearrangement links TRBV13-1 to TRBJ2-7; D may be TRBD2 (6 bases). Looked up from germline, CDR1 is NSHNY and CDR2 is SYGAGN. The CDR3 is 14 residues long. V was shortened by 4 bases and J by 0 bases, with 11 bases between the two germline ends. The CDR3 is CASSLGFRSYEQYF. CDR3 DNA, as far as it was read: TGTGCCAGCAGTCTGGGGTTTCGCTCCTAT.